The source of this T cell receptor beta chain is a study of T cell responses to AZD1222 COVID-19 vaccine. As for the study in general: Pooling of second doses given at about 4 or about 12 weeks was done. Notes on the study in general: Clonal diversity was possibly underestimated; the donors were predominantly white British and more often female. Among AZD1222 vaccinees, only 6 or 7 were seropositive at baseline.

Looked up from germline, CDR1 is SNHLY and CDR2 is FYNNEI. The V end was cut by 5 bases, the J end by 1 base, with 11 bases between. CDR3 length: 14 residues. Generated by immunoSEQ multiplex PCR, the TCRdb table keeps only in-frame clones and is missing some. The repertoire consists of approximately 150,000 clones, with 85% to 95% occurring once and the leading ten covering around 4.7%. This clone was recorded once. Its antigen is as yet unknown. The chain recombines TRBV2 with TRBJ1-2; TRBD1 might be the D (5 bases). The specimen comprised peripheral blood, sampled on day 0 of AZD1222 vaccination. This receptor was obtained from an adult in good health. CDR3 DNA sequence: TGTGCCAGCAGTCGTCGGGACGTTAACTATGGCTACACCTTC. Translated, it gives CASSRRDVNYGYTF.